The 7 T cell receptor beta chains below all came from one sample that was sequenced in a study of CD4 T cells in relation to SARS-CoV-2 and coronaviruses. For these receptors, no antigen is known. CD4+ T cells from unexposed donors were obtained before the COVID-19 pandemic (2011-2018). Isolation of CD4+ T cells took place after around 11 days in culture. TCRdb's table, derived via immunoSEQ multiplex PCR, lists solely in-frame clones and lacks some. The sample lists about 22,000 clones; less than 70% were seen once. The sequenced sample consisted of CD4+ T cells from PBMCs, cultured in vitro. These TCRs come from a human donor in good health.

This chain uses TRBV5-6 with TRBJ1-1; D remains unclear. Germline CDR1 SGHDT, CDR2 YYEEEE. With 0 bases removed from V and 1 base from J, the gap between germline ends came to 4 bases. The CDR3 sequence is 13 residues long. The CDR3 sequence: CASSLGGNTEAFF. The CDR3 nucleotides are TGTGCCAGCAGCTTGGGGGGGAACACTGAAGCTTTCTTT.

The chain uses TRBV9 and TRBJ2-1, with D perhaps matching TRBD1 (6 bases). Trimming took off 1 base at V and 4 bases at J, with 12 bases between the two ends. In germline, CDR1 is SGDLS, CDR2 YYNGEE. This CDR3 is built from 15 residues. The CDR3 DNA reads as TGTGCCAGCAGCGTAAGCTTACAGGGTTACAATGAGCAGTTCTTC. Amino acids: CASSVSLQGYNEQFF.

The rearrangement joins TRBV9 to TRBJ2-7, with 10 bases that match TRBD2. The CDR3 is made up of 15 amino acids. Germline loops: CDR1 SGDLS, CDR2 YYNGEE. The J segment lost 4 bases and the V segment lost 4 bases, leaving 8 bases of the junction unmatched. The CDR3 bases are TGTGCCAGCAGCCCTATGGGGACTAGCGAGTACGAGCAGTACTTC. Its translation: CASSPMGTSEYEQYF. Full variable domain (rest looked up from reference TRBV9 and TRBJ2-7): DSGVTQTPKHLITATGQRVTLRCSPRSGDLSVYWYQQSLDQGLQFLIQYYNGEERAKGNILERFSAQQFPDLHSELNLSSLELGDSALYFCASSPMGTSEYEQYFGPGTRLTVT.

This clone has more than one count but fewer than ten. The V call is TRBV9, the J call TRBJ2-7; 15 nucleotides agree with TRBD2. The germline V gene has CDR1 SGDLS and CDR2 YYNGEE. This CDR3 has 16 residues. Trimming cost V 2 bases and J 7 bases; bases outside gene matches: 7. The CDR3 coding sequence is TGTGCCAGCAGCGTCGGACTAGCGGGGGGGCCGGCGGAGCAGTACTTC. Residues: CASSVGLAGGPAEQYF.

This clone was observed a few times. In nucleotides, the CDR3 is TGTGCCAGCAGTGGCCAGGGGAACACTGAAGCTTTCTTT. Amino acids: CASSGQGNTEAFF. The gene calls are TRBV25-1 and TRBJ1-1; tentative D call: TRBD1 (5 bases). The CDR3 is made up of 13 amino acids. Germline CDR1 MGHDK, CDR2 SYGVNS. With 4 bases removed from V and 1 base from J, the gap between germline ends came to 7 bases.

This clone was counted between two and nine times. This chain links TRBV11-2 with TRBJ1-1; TRBD1 matches 7 bases. V lost 5 bases, J lost 0 bases, and 6 bases stayed unmatched. The CDR3 is made up of 15 amino acids. Germline CDR1 reads SGHAT; CDR2 reads FQNNGV. DNA of the CDR3: TGTGCCAGCAGCCCTCCCGGGACAGTGAACACTGAAGCTTTCTTT. Amino acids: CASSPPGTVNTEAFF.

The CDR3 loop is CASSLDSGSYEQYF. Written as DNA, the CDR3 is TGTGCCAGCAGCCTGGATAGCGGGAGCTACGAGCAGTACTTC. The genes are TRBV5-4 and TRBJ2-7; 9 nucleotides align to TRBD2. The CDR3 covers 14 residues. The V segment lost 4 bases and the J segment 3 bases; nucleotides outside the gene matches: 5. In germline, CDR1 is SGHNT, CDR2 YYREEE (reference sequence).